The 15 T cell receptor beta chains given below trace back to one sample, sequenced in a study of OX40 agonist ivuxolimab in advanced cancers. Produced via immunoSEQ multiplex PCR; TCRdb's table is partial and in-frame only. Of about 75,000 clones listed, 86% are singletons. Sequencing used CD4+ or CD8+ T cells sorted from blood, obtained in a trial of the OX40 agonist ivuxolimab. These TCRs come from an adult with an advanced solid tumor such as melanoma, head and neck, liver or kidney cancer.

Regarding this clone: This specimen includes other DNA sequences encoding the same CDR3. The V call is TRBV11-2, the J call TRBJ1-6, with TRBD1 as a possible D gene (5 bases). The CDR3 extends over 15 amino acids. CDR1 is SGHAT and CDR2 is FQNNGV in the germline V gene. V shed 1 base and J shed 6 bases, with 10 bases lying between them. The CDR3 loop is CASSLATVGNSPLHF. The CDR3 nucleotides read TGTGCCAGCAGCTTAGCGACAGTAGGTAATTCACCCCTCCACTTT.

CDR3 sequence (DNA): TGTGCCACCAGCAGAGATCGCACAGGGGCGGATGGCTACACCTTC. Translation: CATSRDRTGADGYTF. V is TRBV15 and J is TRBJ1-2, with 7 bases aligning to TRBD1. Unmatched junction bases numbered 7, after V lost 0 bases and J lost 6 bases. Germline values: CDR1 LNHNV, CDR2 YYDKDF (reference sequence). The CDR3 totals 15 residues.

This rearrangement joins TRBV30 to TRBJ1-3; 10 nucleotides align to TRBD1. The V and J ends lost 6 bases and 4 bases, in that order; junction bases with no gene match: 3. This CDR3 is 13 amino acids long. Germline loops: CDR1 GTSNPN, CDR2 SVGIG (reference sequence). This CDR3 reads CACPGQGGNTIYF. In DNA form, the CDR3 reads TGTGCCTGCCCGGGACAGGGGGGAAACACCATATATTTT.

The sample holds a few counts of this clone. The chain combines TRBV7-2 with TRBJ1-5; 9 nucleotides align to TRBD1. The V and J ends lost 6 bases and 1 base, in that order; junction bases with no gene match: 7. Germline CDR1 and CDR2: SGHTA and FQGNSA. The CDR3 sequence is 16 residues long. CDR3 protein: CASSPGTGRSNQPQHF. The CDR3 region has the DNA TGTGCCAGCAGTCCTGGGACAGGGCGGAGCAATCAGCCCCAGCATTTT.

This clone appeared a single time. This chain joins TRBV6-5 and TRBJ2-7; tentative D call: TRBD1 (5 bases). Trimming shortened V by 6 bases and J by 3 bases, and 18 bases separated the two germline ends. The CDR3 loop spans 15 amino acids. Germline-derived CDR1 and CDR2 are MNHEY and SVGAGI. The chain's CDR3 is CASRPPTAQNYEQYF. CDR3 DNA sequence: TGTGCCAGCAGACCCCCGACAGCACAGAACTACGAGCAGTACTTC.

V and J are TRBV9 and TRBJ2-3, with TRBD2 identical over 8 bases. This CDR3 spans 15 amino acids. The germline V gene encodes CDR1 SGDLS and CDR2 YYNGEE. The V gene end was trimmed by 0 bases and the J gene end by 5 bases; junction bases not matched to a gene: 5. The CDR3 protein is CASSVGGGIGDTQYF. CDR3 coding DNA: TGTGCCAGCAGCGTAGGCGGGGGGATAGGAGATACGCAGTATTTT.

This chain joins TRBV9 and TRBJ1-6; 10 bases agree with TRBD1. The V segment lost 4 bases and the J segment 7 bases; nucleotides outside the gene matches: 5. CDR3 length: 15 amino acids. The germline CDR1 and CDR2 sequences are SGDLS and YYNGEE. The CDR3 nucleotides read TGTGCCAGCAGCACCCAGGGACAGGGGAATTCACCCCTCCACTTT. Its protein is CASSTQGQGNSPLHF.

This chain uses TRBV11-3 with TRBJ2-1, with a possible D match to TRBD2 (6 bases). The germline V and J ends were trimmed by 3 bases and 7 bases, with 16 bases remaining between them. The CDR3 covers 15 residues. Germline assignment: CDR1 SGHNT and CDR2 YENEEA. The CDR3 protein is CASSFGGDYGNEQFF. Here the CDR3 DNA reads TGTGCCAGCAGCTTCGGGGGTGACTACGGTAATGAGCAGTTCTTC.

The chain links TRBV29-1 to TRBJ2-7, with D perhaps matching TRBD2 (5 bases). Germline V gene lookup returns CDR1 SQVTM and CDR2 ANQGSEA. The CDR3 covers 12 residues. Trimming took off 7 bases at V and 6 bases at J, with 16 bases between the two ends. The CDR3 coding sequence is TGCAGCGCCGGGCCCCACAGCGGCGAGCAGTACTTC. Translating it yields CSAGPHSGEQYF.

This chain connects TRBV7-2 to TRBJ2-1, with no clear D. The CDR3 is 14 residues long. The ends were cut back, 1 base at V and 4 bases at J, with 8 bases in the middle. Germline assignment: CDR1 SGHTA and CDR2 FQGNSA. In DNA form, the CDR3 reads TGTGCCAGCAGCTTAGTGTCCAGATACAATGAGCAGTTCTTC. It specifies CASSLVSRYNEQFF.

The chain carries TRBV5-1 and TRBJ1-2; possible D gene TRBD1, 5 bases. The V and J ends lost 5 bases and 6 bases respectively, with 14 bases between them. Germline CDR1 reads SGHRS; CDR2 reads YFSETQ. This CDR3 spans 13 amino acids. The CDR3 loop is CASRGDPRDGYTF. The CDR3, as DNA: TGCGCCAGCAGGGGGGATCCGAGGGATGGCTACACCTTC.

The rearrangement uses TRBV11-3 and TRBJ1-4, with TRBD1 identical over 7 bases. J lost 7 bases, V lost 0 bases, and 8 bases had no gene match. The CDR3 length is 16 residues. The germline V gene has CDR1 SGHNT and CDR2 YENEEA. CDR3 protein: CASSLDQRGHSEKLFF. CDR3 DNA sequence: TGTGCCAGCAGCTTAGATCAAAGGGGGCACAGTGAAAAACTGTTTTTT. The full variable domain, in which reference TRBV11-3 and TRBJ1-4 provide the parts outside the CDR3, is EAGVVQSPRYKIIEKKQPVAFWCNPISGHNTLYWYLQNLGQGPELLIRYENEEAVDDSQLPKDRFSAERLKGVDSTLKIQPAELGDSAVYLCASSLDQRGHSEKLFFGSGTQLSVL.

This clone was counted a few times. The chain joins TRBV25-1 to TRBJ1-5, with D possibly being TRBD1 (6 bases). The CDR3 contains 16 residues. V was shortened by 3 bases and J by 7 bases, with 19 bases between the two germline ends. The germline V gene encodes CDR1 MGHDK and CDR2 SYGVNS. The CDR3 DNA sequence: TGTGCCAGCAGTGACCACGGAGGGGGGGAAGGCCAGCCCCAGCATTTT. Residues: CASSDHGGGEGQPQHF.

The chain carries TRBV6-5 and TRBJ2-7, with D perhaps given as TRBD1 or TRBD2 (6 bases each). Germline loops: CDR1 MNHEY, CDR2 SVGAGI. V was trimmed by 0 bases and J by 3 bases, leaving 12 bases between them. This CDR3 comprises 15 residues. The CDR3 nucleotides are TGTGCCAGCAGTTACTCGAGTAGGGGGGTCTACGAGCAGTACTTC. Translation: CASSYSSRGVYEQYF.

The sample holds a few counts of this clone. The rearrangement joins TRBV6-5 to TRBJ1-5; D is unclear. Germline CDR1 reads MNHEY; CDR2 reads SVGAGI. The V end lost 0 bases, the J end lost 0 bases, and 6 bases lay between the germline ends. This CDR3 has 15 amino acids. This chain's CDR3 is CASSYSALSNQPQHF. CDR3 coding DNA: TGTGCCAGCAGTTACTCAGCCCTTAGCAATCAGCCCCAGCATTTT.